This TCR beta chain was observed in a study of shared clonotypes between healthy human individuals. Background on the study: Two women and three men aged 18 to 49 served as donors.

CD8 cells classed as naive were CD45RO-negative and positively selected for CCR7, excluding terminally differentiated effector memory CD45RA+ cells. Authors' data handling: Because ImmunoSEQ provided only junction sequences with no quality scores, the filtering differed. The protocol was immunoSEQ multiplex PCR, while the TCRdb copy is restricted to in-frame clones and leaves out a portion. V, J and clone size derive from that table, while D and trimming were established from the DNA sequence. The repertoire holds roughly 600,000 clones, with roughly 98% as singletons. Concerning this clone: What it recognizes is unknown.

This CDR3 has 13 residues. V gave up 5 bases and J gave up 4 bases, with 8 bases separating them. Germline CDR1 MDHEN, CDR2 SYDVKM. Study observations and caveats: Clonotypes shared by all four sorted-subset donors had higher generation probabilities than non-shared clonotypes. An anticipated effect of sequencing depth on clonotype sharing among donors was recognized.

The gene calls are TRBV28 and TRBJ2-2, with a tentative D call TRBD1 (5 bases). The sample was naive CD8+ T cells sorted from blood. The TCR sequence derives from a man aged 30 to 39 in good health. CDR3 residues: CASSADSTGELFF. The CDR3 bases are TGTGCCAGCAGTGCCGACAGCACCGGGGAGCTGTTTTTT. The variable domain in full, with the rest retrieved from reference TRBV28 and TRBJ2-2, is DVKVTQSSRYLVKRTGEKVFLECVQDMDHENMFWYRQDPGLGLRLIYFSYDVKMKEKGDIPEGYSVSREKKERFSLILESASTNQTSMYLCASSADSTGELFFGEGSRLTVL.